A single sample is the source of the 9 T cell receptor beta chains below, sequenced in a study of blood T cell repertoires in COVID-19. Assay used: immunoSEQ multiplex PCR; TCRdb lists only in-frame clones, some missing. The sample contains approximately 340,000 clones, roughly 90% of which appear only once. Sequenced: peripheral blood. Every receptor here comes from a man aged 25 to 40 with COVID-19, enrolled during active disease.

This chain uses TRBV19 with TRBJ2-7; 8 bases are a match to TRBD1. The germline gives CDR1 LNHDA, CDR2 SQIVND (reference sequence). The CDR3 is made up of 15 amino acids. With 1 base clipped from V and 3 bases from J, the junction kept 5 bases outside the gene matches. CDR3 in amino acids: CASSIGRGTGYEQYF. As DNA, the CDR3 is TGTGCCAGTAGTATAGGTCGCGGGACAGGCTACGAGCAGTACTTC.

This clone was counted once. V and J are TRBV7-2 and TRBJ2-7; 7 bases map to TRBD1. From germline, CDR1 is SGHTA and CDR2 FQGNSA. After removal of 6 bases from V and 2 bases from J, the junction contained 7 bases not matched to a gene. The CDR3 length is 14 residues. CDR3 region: CASRRGGQTYEQYF. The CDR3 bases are TGTGCCAGCAGGCGAGGGGGACAGACCTACGAGCAGTACTTC.

The CDR3 coding sequence is TGCGCCAGCAGCTTGGGACTAGCCGGACCCAATAGAGAGACCCAGTACTTC. It translates to CASSLGLAGPNRETQYF. The J gene is TRBJ2-5, the V gene TRBV5-1, with TRBD2 matching over 7 bases. Germline lookup yields CDR1 SGHRS and CDR2 YFSETQ. CDR3 size: 17 residues. The V segment lost 0 bases and the J segment 4 bases; nucleotides outside the gene matches: 12.

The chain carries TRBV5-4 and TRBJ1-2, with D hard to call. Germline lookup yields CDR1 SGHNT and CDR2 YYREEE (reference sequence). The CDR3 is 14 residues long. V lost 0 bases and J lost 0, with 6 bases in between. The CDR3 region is CASSLERANYGYTF. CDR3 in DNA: TGTGCCAGCAGCTTGGAACGGGCTAACTATGGCTACACCTTC.

This CDR3 is CASSYTGSNTGELFF. The CDR3, as DNA: TGTGCCAGCAGTTACACAGGGTCGAACACCGGGGAGCTGTTTTTT. This chain connects TRBV6-6 to TRBJ2-2; maybe TRBD1 (6 bases). Germline lookup yields CDR1 MNHNY and CDR2 SVGAGI (reference sequence). The CDR3 runs to 15 residues. The germline V and J ends were trimmed by 2 bases and 0 bases, with 7 bases remaining between them.

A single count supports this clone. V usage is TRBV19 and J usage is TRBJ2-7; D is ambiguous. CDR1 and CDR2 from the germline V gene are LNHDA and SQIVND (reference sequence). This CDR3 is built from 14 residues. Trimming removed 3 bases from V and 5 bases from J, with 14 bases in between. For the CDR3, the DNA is TGTGCCAGTAGTATTCCCGGGTTAAACAACGAGCAGTACTTC. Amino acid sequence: CASSIPGLNNEQYF.

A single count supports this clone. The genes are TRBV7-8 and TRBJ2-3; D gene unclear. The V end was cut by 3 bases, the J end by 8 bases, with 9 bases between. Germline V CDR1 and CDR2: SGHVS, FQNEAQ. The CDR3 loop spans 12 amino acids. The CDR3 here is CASSFLDTTQYF. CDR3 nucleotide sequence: TGTGCCAGCAGCTTCCTAGATACTACGCAGTATTTT.

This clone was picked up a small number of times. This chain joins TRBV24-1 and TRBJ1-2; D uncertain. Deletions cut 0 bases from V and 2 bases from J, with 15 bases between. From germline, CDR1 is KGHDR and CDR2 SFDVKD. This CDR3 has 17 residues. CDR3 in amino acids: CATSDLRWQRRNYGYTF. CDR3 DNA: TGTGCCACCAGTGATTTGCGGTGGCAGCGTAGGAACTATGGCTACACCTTC.

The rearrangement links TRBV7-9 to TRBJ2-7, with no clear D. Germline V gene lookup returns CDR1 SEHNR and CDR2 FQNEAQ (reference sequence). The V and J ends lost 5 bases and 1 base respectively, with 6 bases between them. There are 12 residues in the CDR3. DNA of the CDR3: TGTGCCAGCAGCCGTAGTTCCTACGAGCAGTACTTC. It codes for CASSRSSYEQYF.